One and the same sample provided the 5 T cell receptor beta chains below, sequenced in a study of memory CD4+ T cells and cytomegalovirus serostatus. The protocol was immunoSEQ multiplex PCR, while the TCRdb copy is restricted to in-frame clones and leaves out a portion. The table records about 75,000 clones, approximately 78% of them present only once. Single viable CD3+CD4+CD8-CD45RO+ cells were sorted as the memory CD4+ T cells. The sample comprised memory CD4+ T cells from blood. The receptors come from an adult in good health and CMV-seropositive.

Remarks on this clone: A junction end diverges from the germline sequence, so it may reflect a read error. Additional DNA sequences in this sample encode the identical CDR3. The CDR3 protein is CASSQGTRARDTQYF. The CDR3, as DNA: TGCGCTAGCAGCCAAGGGACTAGGGCTCGGGATACGCAGTATTTT. This chain connects TRBV4-1 to TRBJ2-3; 8 nucleotides match TRBD2. Germline values: CDR1 MGHRA, CDR2 YSYEKL. This CDR3 spans 15 amino acids.

The table lists this clone with a few counts. The chain couples TRBV7-6 to TRBJ2-1, with D perhaps TRBD1 (6 bases). Germline-derived CDR1 and CDR2 are SGHVS and FNYEAQ. The CDR3 consists of 15 residues. V lost 4 bases, J lost 0 bases, and 10 bases lay in between. In nucleotides, the CDR3 is TGTGCCAGCAGCTCTACAGGGAGCTCCTACAATGAGCAGTTCTTC. Translated, it gives CASSSTGSSYNEQFF.

The rearrangement uses TRBV30 and TRBJ1-5; D not certain. There are 17 residues in the CDR3. Germline assignment: CDR1 GTSNPN and CDR2 SVGIG (reference sequence). Trimming removed 2 bases at V and 0 bases at J, with 17 bases between. CDR3 sequence reads: CAWSPRGVVNSNQPQHF. Here the CDR3 DNA reads TGTGCCTGGAGTCCCCGCGGGGTCGTCAATAGCAATCAGCCCCAGCATTTT.

J is TRBJ2-4 and V is TRBV30; 7 bases agree with TRBD1. CDR3 length: 14 residues. V was clipped by 0 bases and J by 3 bases; unmatched bases: 2. The germline V gene encodes CDR1 GTSNPN and CDR2 SVGIG (reference sequence). CDR3 in DNA: TGTGCCTGGAGTGTAGGACAGGTCAAAAACATTCAGTACTTC. Protein sequence: CAWSVGQVKNIQYF.

This chain links TRBV6-5 with TRBJ2-3; no firm D call. Germline CDR1 MNHEY, CDR2 SVGAGI. V lost 3 bases and J 4 bases, leaving 8 bases between the germline ends. The CDR3 length is 13 residues. The CDR3 protein is CASSYGRSDTQYF. In nucleotides, the CDR3 is TGTGCCAGCAGTTATGGACGGTCAGATACGCAGTATTTT.